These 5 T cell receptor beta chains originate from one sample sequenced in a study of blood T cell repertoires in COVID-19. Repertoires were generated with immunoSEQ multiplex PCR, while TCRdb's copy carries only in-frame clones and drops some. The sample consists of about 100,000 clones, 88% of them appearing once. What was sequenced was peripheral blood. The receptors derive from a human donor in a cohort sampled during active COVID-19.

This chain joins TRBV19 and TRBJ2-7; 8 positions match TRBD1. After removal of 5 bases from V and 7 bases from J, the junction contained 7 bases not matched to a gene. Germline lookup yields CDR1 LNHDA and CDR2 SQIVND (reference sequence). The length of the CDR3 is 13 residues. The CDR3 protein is CASSSTGGGEQYF. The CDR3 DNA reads TGTGCCAGTAGTTCTACAGGGGGTGGAGAGCAGTACTTC.

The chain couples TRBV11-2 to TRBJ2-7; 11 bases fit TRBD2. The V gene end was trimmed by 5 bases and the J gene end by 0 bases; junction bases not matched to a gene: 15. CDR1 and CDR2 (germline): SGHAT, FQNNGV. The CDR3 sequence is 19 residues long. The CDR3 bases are TGTGCCAGCAGCCTGACTTCCCTAGCGGGAGGTTCAATCTCCTACGAGCAGTACTTC. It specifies CASSLTSLAGGSISYEQYF.

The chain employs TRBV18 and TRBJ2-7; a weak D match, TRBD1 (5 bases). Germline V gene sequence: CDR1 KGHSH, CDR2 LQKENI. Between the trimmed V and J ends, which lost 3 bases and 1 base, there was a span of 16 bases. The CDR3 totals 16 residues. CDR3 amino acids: CASSPTSTRASYEQYF. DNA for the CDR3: TGTGCCAGCTCACCCACCAGTACCAGGGCTTCCTACGAGCAGTACTTC. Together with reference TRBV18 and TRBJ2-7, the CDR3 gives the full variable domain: NAGVMQNPRHLVRRRGQEARLRCSPMKGHSHVYWYRQLPEEGLKFMVYLQKENIIDESGMPKERFSAEFPKEGPSILRIQQVVRGDSAAYFCASSPTSTRASYEQYFGPGTRLTVT.

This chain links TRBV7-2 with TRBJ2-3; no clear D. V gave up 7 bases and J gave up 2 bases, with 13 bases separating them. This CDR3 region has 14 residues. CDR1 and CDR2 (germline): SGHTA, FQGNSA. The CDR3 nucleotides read TGTGCCAGCACCTATGCGAGACTCACAGATACGCAGTATTTT. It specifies CASTYARLTDTQYF.

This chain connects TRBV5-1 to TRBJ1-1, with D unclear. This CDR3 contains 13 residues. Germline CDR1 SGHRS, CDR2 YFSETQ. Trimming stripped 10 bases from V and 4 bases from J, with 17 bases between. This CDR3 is CAAANQPGTEAFF. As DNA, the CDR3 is TGCGCCGCAGCGAATCAACCGGGCACTGAAGCTTTCTTT.